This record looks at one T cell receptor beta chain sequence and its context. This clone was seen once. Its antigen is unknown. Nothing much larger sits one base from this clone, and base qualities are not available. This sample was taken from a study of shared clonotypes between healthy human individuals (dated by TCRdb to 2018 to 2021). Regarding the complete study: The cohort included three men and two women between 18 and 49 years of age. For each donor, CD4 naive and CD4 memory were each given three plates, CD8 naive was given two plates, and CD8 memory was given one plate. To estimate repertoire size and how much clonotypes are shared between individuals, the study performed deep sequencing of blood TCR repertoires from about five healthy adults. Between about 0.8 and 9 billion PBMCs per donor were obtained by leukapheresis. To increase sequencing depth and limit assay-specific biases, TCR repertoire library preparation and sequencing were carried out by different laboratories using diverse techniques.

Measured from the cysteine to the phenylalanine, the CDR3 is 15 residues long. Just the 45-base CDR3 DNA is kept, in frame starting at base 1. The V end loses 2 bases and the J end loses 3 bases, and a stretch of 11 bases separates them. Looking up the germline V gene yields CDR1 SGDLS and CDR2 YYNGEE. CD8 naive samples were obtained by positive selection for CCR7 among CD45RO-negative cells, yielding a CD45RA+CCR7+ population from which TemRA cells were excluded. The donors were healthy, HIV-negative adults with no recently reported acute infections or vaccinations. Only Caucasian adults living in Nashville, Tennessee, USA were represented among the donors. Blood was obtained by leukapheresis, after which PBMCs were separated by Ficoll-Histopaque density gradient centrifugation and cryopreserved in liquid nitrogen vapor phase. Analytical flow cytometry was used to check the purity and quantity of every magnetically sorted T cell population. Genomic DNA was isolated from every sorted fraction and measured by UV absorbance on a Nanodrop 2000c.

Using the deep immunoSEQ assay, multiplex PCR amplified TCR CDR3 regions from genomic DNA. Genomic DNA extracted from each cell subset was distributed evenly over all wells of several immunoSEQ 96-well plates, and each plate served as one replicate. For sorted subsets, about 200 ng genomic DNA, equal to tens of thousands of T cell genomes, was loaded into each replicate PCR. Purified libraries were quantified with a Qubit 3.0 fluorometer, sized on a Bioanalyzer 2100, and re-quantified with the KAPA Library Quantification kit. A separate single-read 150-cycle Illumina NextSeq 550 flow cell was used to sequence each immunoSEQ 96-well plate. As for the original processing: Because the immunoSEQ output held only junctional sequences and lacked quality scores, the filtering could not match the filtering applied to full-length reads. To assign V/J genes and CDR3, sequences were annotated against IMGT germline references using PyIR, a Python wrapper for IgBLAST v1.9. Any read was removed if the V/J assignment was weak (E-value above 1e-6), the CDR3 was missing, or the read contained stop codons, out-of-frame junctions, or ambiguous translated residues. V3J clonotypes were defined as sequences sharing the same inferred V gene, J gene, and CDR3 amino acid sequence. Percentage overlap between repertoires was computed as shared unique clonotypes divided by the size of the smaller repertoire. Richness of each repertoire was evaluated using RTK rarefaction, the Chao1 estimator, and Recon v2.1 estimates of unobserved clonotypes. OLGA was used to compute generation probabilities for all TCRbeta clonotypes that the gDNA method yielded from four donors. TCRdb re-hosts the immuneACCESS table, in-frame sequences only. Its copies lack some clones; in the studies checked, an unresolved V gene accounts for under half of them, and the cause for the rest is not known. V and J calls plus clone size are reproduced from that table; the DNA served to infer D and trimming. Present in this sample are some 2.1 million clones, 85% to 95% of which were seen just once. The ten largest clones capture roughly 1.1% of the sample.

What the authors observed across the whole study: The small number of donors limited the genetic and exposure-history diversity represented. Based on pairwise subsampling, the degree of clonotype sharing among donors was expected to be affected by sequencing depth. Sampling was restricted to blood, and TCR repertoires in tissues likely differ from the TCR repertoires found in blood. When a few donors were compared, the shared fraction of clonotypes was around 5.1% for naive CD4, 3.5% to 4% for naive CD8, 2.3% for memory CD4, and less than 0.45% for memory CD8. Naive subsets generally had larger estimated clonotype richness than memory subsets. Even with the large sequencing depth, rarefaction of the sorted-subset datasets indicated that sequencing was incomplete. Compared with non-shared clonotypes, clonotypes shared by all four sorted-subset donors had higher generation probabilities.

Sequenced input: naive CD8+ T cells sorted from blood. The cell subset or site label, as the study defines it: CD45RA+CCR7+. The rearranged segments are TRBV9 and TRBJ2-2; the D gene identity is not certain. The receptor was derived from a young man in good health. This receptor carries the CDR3 CASSVGRTYTGELFF. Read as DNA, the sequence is TGTGCCAGCAGCGTCGGGCGGACGTACACCGGGGAGCTGTTTTTT.